These 30 T cell receptor beta chains share one sample of origin, sequenced in a study of T cells in Graves' hyperthyroidism and ophthalmopathy. What was amplified from RNA transcripts were TCR beta CDR3 regions. Carried out on the TCR CDR3, a first-round RT-PCR used the HTBI primer set. TCRdb re-derived calls from the multiplex PCR reads in MiXCR, one entry per CDR3 protein. The sample yields about 720,000 distinct CDR3 sequences, over 15% seen once. The specimen was blood. The receptors here all came from a woman aged 50 to 60 with Graves' hyperthyroidism that later progressed to Graves' ophthalmopathy.

This sequence joins TRBV7-9 and TRBJ1-2; D ambiguous. Germline lookup yields CDR1 SEHNR and CDR2 FQNEAQ (reference sequence). The CDR3 runs 13 residues. V dropped 1 base and J dropped 6 bases, with 9 bases sitting between them. The CDR3 region has the DNA TGTGCCAGCAGCTTAGGGTCAGCGGATGGCTACACCTTC. As protein: CASSLGSADGYTF. The full variable domain, in which reference TRBV7-9 and TRBJ1-2 provide the parts outside the CDR3, is DTGVSQNPRHKITKRGQNVTFRCDPISEHNRLYWYRQTLGQGPEFLTYFQNEAQLEKSRLLSDRFSAERPKGSFSTLEIQRTEQGDSAMYLCASSLGSADGYTFGSGTRLTVV.

Only a few counts were recorded for this clonotype. The rearrangement uses TRBV12-3 or TRBV12-4 and TRBJ2-7, with 11 bases identical to TRBD1. Trimming took 7 bases from V and 7 from J; bases not matched to a gene: 12. This CDR3 comprises 15 residues. The CDR3 DNA is TGTGCCAGCAATACTCCCGGACAGGGGGCTGGAGAGCAGTACTTC. Translated, it gives CASNTPGQGAGEQYF.

The chain couples TRBV7-6 to TRBJ2-5; either TRBD1 or TRBD2 may supply D (6 bases each). CDR3 length: 15 residues. Per the germline V gene, CDR1 is SGHVS and CDR2 is FNYEAQ. V was shortened by 4 bases and J by 2 bases, with 14 bases between the two germline ends. For the CDR3, the DNA is TGTGCCAGCAGCTCCTCTTGGGGGGCACAAGAGACCCAGTACTTC. It yields the protein CASSSSWGAQETQYF.

This chain joins TRBV19 and TRBJ1-1; 7 bases are shared with TRBD1. V gave up 7 bases and J gave up 3 bases; unmatched junction bases: 5. There are 13 residues in the CDR3. Germline CDR1 is LNHDA and CDR2 is SQIVND (reference sequence). CDR3: CASTYRGDTEAFF. CDR3 sequence (DNA): TGTGCCAGTACTTACAGGGGAGACACTGAAGCTTTCTTT.

The J gene is TRBJ2-3, the V gene TRBV4-1; 8 bases map to TRBD2. This CDR3 region has 15 residues. Trimming removed 1 base from V and 3 bases from J; junction bases left unmatched: 3. Per the germline V gene, CDR1 is MGHRA and CDR2 is YSYEKL. The CDR3 nucleotides read TGCGCCAGCAGCCAAGCGGGGGGGCGAACAGATACGCAGTATTTT. This translates into CASSQAGGRTDTQYF.

This clonotype has more than one count but fewer than ten. The chain recombines TRBV5-6 with TRBJ1-2; D perhaps matches TRBD1 (6 bases). Trimming removed 0 bases from V and 4 bases from J, with 16 bases in between. CDR3 length: 16 amino acids. The V gene's germline CDR1 is SGHDT and CDR2 YYEEEE. The CDR3, as DNA: TGTGCCAGCAGCTTGGGCCCCGGTGGCAGGGGCTATGGCTACACCTTC. Its protein is CASSLGPGGRGYGYTF.

This clonotype was observed a few times. The V call is TRBV15, the J call TRBJ2-1, with 10 positions matching TRBD2. V shed 0 bases, J shed 9 bases, and the junction held 5 bases outside the gene matches. Germline V CDR1 and CDR2: LNHNV, YYDKDF (reference sequence). The CDR3 spans 15 residues. CDR3 region: CATSRDGTSEVEQFF. The CDR3 nucleotides are TGTGCCACCAGCAGAGATGGGACTAGCGAGGTTGAGCAGTTCTTC.

For this clonotype: Relative to the germline gene, one junction end is altered; a read error may explain this. The gene calls are TRBV11-2 and TRBJ2-1; the match to TRBD1 covers 7 bases. CDR1 is SGHAT, CDR2 FQNNGV, per germline. The CDR3 totals 15 residues. The CDR3 region has the DNA TGTGCCAGCAGCTTCGGACAGGTGCCTTTCAATGAACAGTTCTTC. Translating gives CASSFGQVPFNEQFF.

The chain uses TRBV20-1 and TRBJ2-1, with D perhaps matching TRBD2 (6 bases). Per germline, CDR1 DFQATT and CDR2 SNEGSKA (reference sequence). The CDR3 runs to 17 residues. The V end was cut by 3 bases, the J end by 4 bases, with 22 bases between. The CDR3 reads CSASAVGGTLRYNEQFF. In DNA form, the CDR3 reads TGCAGTGCTAGCGCTGTCGGGGGAACTTTGAGATACAATGAGCAGTTCTTC.

The V gene is TRBV20-1, the J gene TRBJ1-2; D unresolved. The V gene's germline CDR1 is DFQATT and CDR2 SNEGSKA (reference sequence). V lost 5 bases to trimming and J lost 7 bases, with 11 bases between them. The CDR3 sequence is 11 residues long. CDR3 sequence (DNA): TGCAGTGCTTCCACGGTGGGTGGCTACACCTTC. It translates to CSASTVGGYTF.

The V call is TRBV6-5, the J call TRBJ1-2; D gene unclear. The CDR3 sequence is 14 residues long. The germline V gene encodes CDR1 MNHEY and CDR2 SVGAGI. Trimming shortened V by 0 bases and J by 8 bases, and 13 bases separated the two germline ends. CDR3 residues: CASSYSGRSIGYTF. The CDR3 DNA sequence: TGTGCCAGCAGTTACTCTGGCCGTTCTATCGGCTACACCTTC.

This clonotype was seen only a few times. V and J are TRBV9 and TRBJ2-2; no definite D call. Trimming took 2 bases from V and 7 from J, leaving 12 bases between them. CDR1 SGDLS and CDR2 YYNGEE come from the germline V gene. CDR3 length equals 14 residues. In DNA form, the CDR3 reads TGTGCCAGCAGCGTCCGAATATCCGGCGGGGAGCTGTTTTTT. Its protein is CASSVRISGGELFF.

The sample holds a few counts of this clonotype. V is TRBV18 and J is TRBJ1-6; D gene uncertain. The germline CDR1 and CDR2 sequences are KGHSH and LQKENI. The V gene lost 2 bases and the J gene lost 5 bases, with 10 bases spanning the gap. The CDR3 has 15 amino acids. CDR3 loop: CASSPIEGHNSPLHF. The CDR3 DNA follows: TGTGCCAGCTCACCAATCGAAGGTCATAATTCACCCCTCCACTTT.

CDR3 residues: CASRSREGNQPQHF. The CDR3 DNA sequence: TGTGCCAGCAGATCCAGGGAGGGGAATCAGCCCCAGCATTTT. V and J are TRBV2 and TRBJ1-5; a possible D gene is TRBD1 (5 bases). The V end lost 6 bases, the J end lost 4 bases, and 13 bases lay between the germline ends. Germline V CDR1 and CDR2: SNHLY, FYNNEI. This CDR3 spans 14 amino acids.

Only a few counts were recorded for this clonotype. CDR3 sequence reads: CASKEGSYEQYF. DNA for the CDR3: TGTGCCAGCAAGGAGGGGTCCTACGAGCAGTACTTC. The rearrangement links TRBV28 to TRBJ2-7; tentatively, D is TRBD2 (6 bases). The V gene lost 7 bases and the J gene lost 1 base, with 8 bases spanning the gap. Germline CDR1 reads MDHEN; CDR2 reads SYDVKM. CDR3 length: 12 amino acids. The full variable domain, rest sourced from reference TRBV28 and TRBJ2-7, is DVKVTQSSRYLVKRTGEKVFLECVQDMDHENMFWYRQDPGLGLRLIYFSYDVKMKEKGDIPEGYSVSREKKERFSLILESASTNQTSMYLCASKEGSYEQYFGPGTRLTVT.

This clonotype was found a few times. The V and J genes are TRBV6-2 or TRBV6-3 and TRBJ2-5, with D possibly matching TRBD1 (5 bases). The CDR3 runs to 13 residues. Germline V gives CDR1 MNHEY, CDR2 SVGEGT. V was cut by 6 bases and J by 1 base, with 9 bases left in between. Here the CDR3 reads CASSDDSQETQYF. The CDR3 DNA reads as TGTGCCAGCAGCGACGACAGCCAAGAGACCCAGTACTTC.

The gene calls are TRBV6-2 or TRBV6-3 and TRBJ1-1; no clear D gene. The CDR3 consists of 15 residues. Germline V gene data show CDR1 as MNHEY and CDR2 as SVGEGT. V lost 2 bases to trimming and J lost 1 base, with 11 bases between them. CDR3 bases: TGTGCCAGCAGTTACGCGGGGTACGGGAACACTGAAGCTTTCTTT. Amino acid sequence: CASSYAGYGNTEAFF.

Only a few counts were recorded for this clonotype. This sequence joins TRBV12-3 or TRBV12-4 and TRBJ1-6; TRBD1 agrees at 7 bases. V was pared by 6 bases and J by 7 bases, with 3 bases of the junction left unmatched. The CDR3 is made up of 13 amino acids. The CDR3 spells CASSPGQNSPLHF. The CDR3 DNA reads TGTGCCAGCAGCCCGGGACAGAATTCACCCCTCCACTTT.

This chain joins TRBV3-1 and TRBJ2-5; weak D call: TRBD2 (6 bases). Germline CDR1 is LGHDT and CDR2 is YNNKEL (reference sequence). This CDR3 contains 15 residues. V was cut by 1 base and J by 2 bases, with 11 bases left in between. CDR3 region: CASSQVGAGQETQYF. The CDR3 DNA reads TGTGCCAGCAGCCAAGTCGGGGCGGGACAAGAGACCCAGTACTTC.

Only a few counts were recorded for this clonotype. Relative to the germline gene, one junction end is altered; a read error may explain this. CDR3 DNA: TGTGCCAGCTCAAGGACAGGGATTGAAGCTTCCTTT. It codes for CASSRTGIEASF. The V and J genes are TRBV6-4 and TRBJ1-1, with 8 bases aligning to TRBD1. The CDR3 runs 12 residues. CDR1 and CDR2 (germline): MRHNA, SNTAGT.

The sample holds many counts of this clonotype. The CDR3 DNA is TGCGCCAGCAGCGTTACAGCCTACGAGCAGTACTTC. Its protein product is CASSVTAYEQYF. The rearrangement links TRBV5-1 to TRBJ2-7; D unclear. The CDR3 runs to 12 residues. Per germline, CDR1 SGHRS and CDR2 YFSETQ. V lost 4 bases and J 2 bases, leaving 7 bases between the germline ends. The full variable domain, rest sourced from reference TRBV5-1 and TRBJ2-7, is KAGVTQTPRYLIKTRGQQVTLSCSPISGHRSVSWYQQTPGQGLQFLFEYFSETQRNKGNFPGRFSGRQFSNSRSEMNVSTLELGDSALYLCASSVTAYEQYFGPGTRLTVT.

This clonotype was seen ten or more times. One end of the junction fails to match germline, which may point to a read error. The chain joins TRBV12-3 or TRBV12-4 to TRBJ2-7; D is ambiguous. CDR3 length equals 12 residues. The DNA of the CDR3 is TGTGCCAGCAGCTTAGGGTTCTACGAGCAGTACTTC. As protein: CASSLGFYEQYF.

J is TRBJ1-5 and V is TRBV2; unclear D gene. Between the trimmed V and J ends, which lost 0 bases and 5 bases, there was a span of 29 bases. There are 21 residues in the CDR3. Per germline, CDR1 SNHLY and CDR2 FYNNEI. The CDR3 loop reads CASSEAMGDTSFHIEDQPQHF. In nucleotides, the CDR3 is TGTGCCAGCAGTGAAGCCATGGGCGACACATCGTTCCACATAGAAGATCAGCCCCAGCATTTT.

The J gene is TRBJ1-2, the V gene TRBV7-8; D may be TRBD1 (6 bases). The CDR3 runs 15 residues. Trimming took off 1 base at V and 5 bases at J, with 14 bases between the two ends. Per germline, CDR1 SGHVS and CDR2 FQNEAQ. DNA of the CDR3: TGTGCCAGCAGCTTAGAGGGGGATCCGGTTTATGGCTACACCTTC. Its protein is CASSLEGDPVYGYTF.

This clonotype has a count of ten or more. The chain recombines TRBV4-1 with TRBJ2-1; D is ambiguous. V lost 0 bases, J lost 6 bases, and 3 bases lay in between. Per germline, CDR1 MGHRA and CDR2 YSYEKL. There are 12 residues in the CDR3. CDR3: CASSQDLNEQFF. In nucleotides, the CDR3 is TGCGCCAGCAGCCAAGATCTCAATGAGCAGTTCTTC.

This clonotype was seen repeatedly, ten times or more. The gene calls are TRBV12-3 or TRBV12-4 and TRBJ1-1; D perhaps matches TRBD1 (6 bases). The V and J ends lost 8 bases and 3 bases respectively, with 16 bases between them. This CDR3 is built from 14 residues. The CDR3 protein is CASSPDRSYTEAFF. The CDR3, as DNA: TGTGCCAGCTCGCCTGACAGGTCCTACACTGAAGCTTTCTTT.

This clonotype was detected only a few times. Here the CDR3 reads CSAKTRAQPSDTQYF. CDR3 nucleotide sequence: TGCAGTGCTAAAACCCGGGCCCAGCCGTCAGATACGCAGTATTTT. The chain is built from TRBV20-1 and TRBJ2-3, with unresolved D. Trimming took off 4 bases at V and 4 bases at J, with 18 bases between the two ends. Germline CDR1 reads DFQATT; CDR2 reads SNEGSKA (reference sequence). The CDR3 runs 15 residues.

This clonotype turned up a few times. The V and J genes are TRBV20-1 and TRBJ2-7, with D possibly being TRBD1 (6 bases). The CDR3 totals 13 residues. Germline CDR1 is DFQATT and CDR2 is SNEGSKA (reference sequence). Here the CDR3 DNA reads TGCAGGGGTTTTTCCGGGACATCCAACGAGCAGTACTTC. As protein: CRGFSGTSNEQYF.

This clonotype occurred many times. The gene calls are TRBV5-6 and TRBJ2-7; D is ambiguous. This CDR3 spans 15 amino acids. CDR1 SGHDT and CDR2 YYEEEE come from the germline V gene. V lost 1 base and J lost 3, with 14 bases in between. CDR3 bases: TGTGCCAGCAGCTTGCTAACCAGCCCCCTCTACGAGCAGTACTTC. It encodes CASSLLTSPLYEQYF.

This chain uses TRBV7-9 with TRBJ1-2; the D is unclear. CDR1 SEHNR and CDR2 FQNEAQ come from the germline V gene (reference sequence). CDR3 size: 16 residues. V lost 3 bases and J 2 bases, leaving 16 bases between the germline ends. Here the CDR3 reads CASSFPMTDFNYGYTF. The CDR3 nucleotides read TGTGCCAGCAGCTTCCCGATGACTGATTTCAACTATGGCTACACCTTC.